The 24 T cell receptor beta chains given below trace back to one sample, sequenced in a study of OX40 agonist ivuxolimab in advanced cancers. The method was immunoSEQ multiplex PCR; TCRdb's version includes in-frame clones alone and lacks a portion of them. The sample shows some 86,000 clones, approximately 85% of them seen only once. Sequencing used CD4+ or CD8+ T cells sorted from blood, obtained in a trial of the OX40 agonist ivuxolimab. The receptors originated from an adult with an advanced solid tumor such as melanoma, head and neck, liver or kidney cancer.

In this sample, this clone turned up once. The chain carries TRBV10-3 and TRBJ2-3; D remains unclear. CDR1 and CDR2 (germline): ENHRY, SYGVKD. The V and J ends lost 0 bases and 4 bases respectively, with 8 bases between them. CDR3 length equals 14 residues. The CDR3 region is CAISESMDADTQYF. CDR3 sequence (DNA): TGTGCCATCAGTGAGTCGATGGATGCAGATACGCAGTATTTT.

The chain is built from TRBV14 and TRBJ1-2; unclear D gene. Germline loops: CDR1 SGHDN, CDR2 FVKESK. The CDR3 spans 13 residues. The V end was cut by 0 bases, the J end by 5 bases, with 7 bases between. CDR3 nucleotide sequence: TGTGCCAGCAGCCAAGAGTTGGATTATGGCTACACCTTC. This sequence encodes CASSQELDYGYTF.

In this sample, this clone turned up a few times. This chain joins TRBV4-3 and TRBJ1-4, with TRBD1 as a possible D gene (6 bases). CDR3 length: 15 residues. V was pared by 0 bases and J by 12 bases, with 17 bases between. Germline CDR1 is LGHNA and CDR2 is YSLEER. CDR3 protein: CASSQDRGGQGELFF. The CDR3, as DNA: TGCGCCAGCAGCCAAGATAGGGGGGGCCAGGGCGAACTGTTTTTT.

The rearrangement links TRBV30 to TRBJ2-5; possibly TRBD1 for D (5 bases). Germline lookup yields CDR1 GTSNPN and CDR2 SVGIG (reference sequence). The length of the CDR3 is 19 residues. V shed 0 bases and J shed 4 bases, with 27 bases lying between them. CDR3 amino acids: CAWSVGGQKGAPRGETQYF. The CDR3 DNA follows: TGTGCCTGGAGTGTAGGTGGACAAAAAGGAGCTCCAAGAGGAGAGACCCAGTACTTC.

This clone was seen only once. The rearrangement links TRBV5-4 to TRBJ1-1; 7 bases are a match to TRBD1. Trimming took 2 bases from V and 0 from J; bases not matched to a gene: 4. Germline V gives CDR1 SGHNT, CDR2 YYREEE (reference sequence). The CDR3 extends over 15 amino acids. This CDR3 reads CASSFPGGVNTEAFF. In DNA form, the CDR3 reads TGTGCCAGCAGCTTCCCAGGGGGTGTGAACACTGAAGCTTTCTTT.

The chain recombines TRBV28 with TRBJ2-3; perhaps TRBD1 as D (6 bases). The germline V gene encodes CDR1 MDHEN and CDR2 SYDVKM. The V end was cut by 4 bases, the J end by 2 bases, with 16 bases between. The CDR3 is made up of 16 amino acids. CDR3 sequence: CASSSPRTAITDTQYF. The CDR3 DNA is TGTGCCAGCAGTTCCCCCCGGACAGCGATCACAGATACGCAGTATTTT.

This clone showed up just a few times. This chain connects TRBV11-3 to TRBJ2-2; D perhaps matches TRBD2 (5 bases). The V end lost 3 bases, the J end lost 1 base, and 9 bases lay between the germline ends. Germline V gives CDR1 SGHNT, CDR2 YENEEA. The CDR3 has 15 residues. CDR3 sequence (DNA): TGTGCCAGCAGCTTGTCGGGGATGAACACCGGGGAGCTGTTTTTT. It specifies CASSLSGMNTGELFF.

V and J are TRBV15 and TRBJ2-2; D is undetermined. CDR3 length: 12 amino acids. From germline, CDR1 is LNHNV and CDR2 YYDKDF (reference sequence). Trimming took off 2 bases at V and 7 bases at J, with 5 bases between the two ends. This CDR3 is CATSRNDGELFF. DNA for the CDR3: TGTGCCACCAGCAGAAATGACGGGGAGCTGTTTTTT.

The gene calls are TRBV19 and TRBJ1-5; no definite D call. Germline values: CDR1 LNHDA, CDR2 SQIVND (reference sequence). V lost 1 base and J 6 bases, leaving 7 bases between the germline ends. The CDR3 runs 13 residues. The CDR3: CASSIGGGQPQHF. As DNA, the CDR3 is TGTGCCAGTAGTATAGGAGGAGGTCAGCCCCAGCATTTT.

V usage is TRBV19 and J usage is TRBJ1-4; tentatively, D is TRBD1 (5 bases). Trimming shortened V by 8 bases and J by 4 bases, and 8 bases separated the two germline ends. This CDR3 comprises 12 residues. Germline V gives CDR1 LNHDA, CDR2 SQIVND (reference sequence). The chain's CDR3 is CASRDLNEKLFF. In nucleotides, the CDR3 is TGTGCCAGTCGGGACCTTAATGAAAAACTGTTTTTT.

The chain employs TRBV7-9 and TRBJ2-7; D is unresolved. The CDR3 has 14 amino acids. The V gene lost 0 bases and the J gene lost 2 bases, with 8 bases spanning the gap. Germline CDR1 SEHNR, CDR2 FQNEAQ (reference sequence). The DNA of the CDR3 is TGTGCCAGCAGCTTAGCTGGCGGAACCTACGAGCAGTACTTC. This gives the protein CASSLAGGTYEQYF.

J is TRBJ2-5 and V is TRBV5-4, with 7 positions matching TRBD1. The better agreement between TRBJ2-7 and the DNA end casts doubt on the J call. Germline CDR1 and CDR2: SGHNT and YYREEE (reference sequence). The CDR3 loop spans 14 amino acids. This CDR3 is CASSLEVTGYEQYF. In nucleotides, the CDR3 is TGTGCCAGCAGCTTGGAGGTGACAGGGTACGAGCAGTACTTC.

The chain carries TRBV9 and TRBJ2-3, with D perhaps being TRBD1 or TRBD2 (5 bases each). The germline V and J ends were trimmed by 0 bases and 0 bases, with 11 bases remaining between them. This CDR3 has 16 amino acids. CDR1 SGDLS and CDR2 YYNGEE come from the germline V gene. CDR3 nucleotide sequence: TGTGCCAGCAGCGTAGAGGGGAGCTCAAGCACAGATACGCAGTATTTT. This encodes CASSVEGSSSTDTQYF.

The CDR3 nucleotides read TGTGCCAGCAGCTTAGTGCCCTACGAGCAGTACTTC. Translation gives CASSLVPYEQYF. V usage is TRBV7-2 and J usage is TRBJ2-7; no clear D. The ends were cut back, 1 base at V and 2 bases at J, with 3 bases in the middle. Per the germline V gene, CDR1 is SGHTA and CDR2 is FQGNSA. CDR3 length equals 12 residues.

This chain joins TRBV5-4 and TRBJ2-5, with 8 bases matching TRBD2. This CDR3 has 15 residues. The ends lost 0 bases at V and 5 bases at J; junction bases unmatched: 6. CDR1 and CDR2 from the germline V gene are SGHNT and YYREEE (reference sequence). CDR3 residues: CASSLEAGVWETQYF. CDR3 DNA sequence: TGTGCCAGCAGCTTGGAAGCGGGAGTTTGGGAGACCCAGTACTTC.

This chain joins TRBV5-6 and TRBJ2-3, with D possibly being TRBD1 or TRBD2 (5 bases each). The V end lost 1 base, the J end lost 3 bases, and 15 bases lay between the germline ends. The CDR3 covers 16 residues. CDR1 is SGHDT and CDR2 is YYEEEE in the germline V gene. The CDR3, as DNA: TGTGCCAGCAGCTTGATGTTGGGGGATGGGACAGATACGCAGTATTTT. It encodes CASSLMLGDGTDTQYF.

The chain couples TRBV6-5 to TRBJ2-5; weak D call: TRBD2 (5 bases). CDR1 is MNHEY, CDR2 SVGAGI, per germline. Trimming left V 4 bases short and J 4 bases short, with 10 bases between. CDR3 size: 13 residues. The CDR3 sequence: CASSSGLGETQYF. Here the CDR3 DNA reads TGTGCCAGCAGTTCCGGACTCGGAGAGACCCAGTACTTC.

This clone was seen a single time. The chain has TRBV7-2 and TRBJ2-7; TRBD1 matches 9 bases. The V and J ends lost 4 bases and 2 bases, in that order; junction bases with no gene match: 3. Per the germline V gene, CDR1 is SGHTA and CDR2 is FQGNSA. The CDR3 consists of 14 residues. The CDR3 region is CASSSRDRAYEQYF. The CDR3 DNA is TGTGCCAGCAGCTCCCGGGACAGGGCCTACGAGCAGTACTTC.

This sequence joins TRBV28 and TRBJ2-7, with TRBD2 matching over 10 bases. The V and J ends lost 8 bases and 6 bases, in that order; junction bases with no gene match: 16. The CDR3 contains 16 residues. CDR1 and CDR2 from the germline V gene are MDHEN and SYDVKM. CDR3 loop: CASRLAGASGSGEQYF. The CDR3 DNA reads as TGTGCCAGCCGGCTAGCGGGAGCATCTGGTTCCGGCGAGCAGTACTTC.

The CDR3, as DNA: TGTGCCAGCAGCTTATTGAGGGACAGACCCACCGGGGAGCTGTTTTTT. As protein: CASSLLRDRPTGELFF. This chain links TRBV11-2 with TRBJ2-2; 7 bases fit TRBD1. Germline values: CDR1 SGHAT, CDR2 FQNNGV. Trimming took 2 bases from V and 4 from J; bases not matched to a gene: 7. CDR3 length equals 16 residues.

V gene TRBV2 combines with J gene TRBJ2-7; D is perhaps TRBD1 or TRBD2 (5 bases each). The CDR3 is made up of 13 amino acids. V gave up 6 bases and J gave up 4 bases, with 13 bases separating them. Looked up from germline, CDR1 is SNHLY and CDR2 is FYNNEI. The CDR3 reads CASRRDGSYEQYF. The CDR3 DNA reads TGTGCCAGCAGGAGGGACGGAAGTTACGAGCAGTACTTC. The full variable domain, rest sourced from reference TRBV2 and TRBJ2-7, is EPEVTQTPSHQVTQMGQEVILRCVPISNHLYFYWYRQILGQKVEFLVSFYNNEISEKSEIFDDQFSVERPDGSNFTLKIRSTKLEDSAMYFCASRRDGSYEQYFGPGTRLTVT.

The chain is built from TRBV28 and TRBJ2-7; 8 bases align to TRBD2. From germline, CDR1 is MDHEN and CDR2 SYDVKM. CDR3 size: 14 residues. Trimming took 7 bases from V and 5 from J; bases not matched to a gene: 10. CDR3 DNA: TGTGCCAGCACTGACGGGGGGGGAAGGAACGAGCAGTACTTC. This gives the protein CASTDGGGRNEQYF.

The gene calls are TRBV7-9 and TRBJ2-7; 7 bases match TRBD1. From germline, CDR1 is SEHNR and CDR2 FQNEAQ (reference sequence). There are 15 residues in the CDR3. V gave up 5 bases and J gave up 2 bases; unmatched junction bases: 9. In DNA, the CDR3 is TGTGCCAGCAGCCCGACAGGGATAGGGACCTACGAGCAGTACTTC. This sequence encodes CASSPTGIGTYEQYF.

This chain joins TRBV27 and TRBJ1-1; weak D call: TRBD1 (6 bases). From germline, CDR1 is MNHEY and CDR2 SMNVEV (reference sequence). The CDR3 totals 15 residues. V was trimmed by 0 bases and J by 5 bases, leaving 13 bases between them. The CDR3 coding sequence is TGTGCCAGCAGTTTATCGAGTGGGGGCGGGACTGAAGCTTTCTTT. Protein: CASSLSSGGGTEAFF.